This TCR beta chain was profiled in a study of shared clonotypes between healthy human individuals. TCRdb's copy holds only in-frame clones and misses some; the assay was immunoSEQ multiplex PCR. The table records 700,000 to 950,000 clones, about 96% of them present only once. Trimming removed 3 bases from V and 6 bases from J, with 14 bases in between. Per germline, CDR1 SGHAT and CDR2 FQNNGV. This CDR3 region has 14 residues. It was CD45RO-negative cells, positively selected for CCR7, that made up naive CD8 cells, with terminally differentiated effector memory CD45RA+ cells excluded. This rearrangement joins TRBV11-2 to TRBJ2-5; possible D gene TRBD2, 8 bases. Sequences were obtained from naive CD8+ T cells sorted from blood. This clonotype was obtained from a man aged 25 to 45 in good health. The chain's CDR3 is CASSFGGDSQTQYF. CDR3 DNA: TGTGCCAGCAGCTTCGGGGGGGACAGTCAGACCCAGTACTTC.